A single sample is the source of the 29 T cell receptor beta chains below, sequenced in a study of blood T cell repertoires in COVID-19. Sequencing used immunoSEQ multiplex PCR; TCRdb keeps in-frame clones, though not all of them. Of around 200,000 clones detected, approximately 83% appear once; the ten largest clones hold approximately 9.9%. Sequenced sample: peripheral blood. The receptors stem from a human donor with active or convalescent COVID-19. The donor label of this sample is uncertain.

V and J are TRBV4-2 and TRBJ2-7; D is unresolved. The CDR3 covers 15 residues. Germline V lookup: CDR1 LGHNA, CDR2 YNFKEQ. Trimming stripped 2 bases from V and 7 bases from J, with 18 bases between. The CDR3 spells CASSQPTTGLGEQYF. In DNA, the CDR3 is TGTGCCAGCAGCCAACCCACGACTGGTCTCGGGGAGCAGTACTTC.

As DNA, the CDR3 is TGTGCCAGCACGGGAGGGGGGGACACTGAAGCTTTCTTT. Its protein product is CASTGGGDTEAFF. V and J are TRBV6-5 and TRBJ1-1; possible D gene TRBD1, 6 bases. V lost 7 bases, J lost 3 bases, and 12 bases lay in between. The CDR3 length is 13 residues. Germline CDR1 and CDR2: MNHEY and SVGAGI.

In nucleotides, the CDR3 is TGTGCCACCAGCGGTTCCGGTGGCTACACCTTC. Amino acids: CATSGSGGYTF. This sequence joins TRBV15 and TRBJ1-2, with unresolved D. CDR1 and CDR2 (germline): LNHNV, YYDKDF (reference sequence). Trimming cost V 5 bases and J 7 bases, with 8 bases left between them. The CDR3 runs to 11 residues.

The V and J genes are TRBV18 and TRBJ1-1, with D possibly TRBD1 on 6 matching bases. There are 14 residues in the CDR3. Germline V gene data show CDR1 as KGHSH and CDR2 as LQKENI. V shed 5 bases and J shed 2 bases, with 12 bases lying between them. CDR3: CASSGGIGNTEAFF. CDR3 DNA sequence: TGTGCCAGCTCAGGGGGCATTGGAAACACTGAAGCTTTCTTT.

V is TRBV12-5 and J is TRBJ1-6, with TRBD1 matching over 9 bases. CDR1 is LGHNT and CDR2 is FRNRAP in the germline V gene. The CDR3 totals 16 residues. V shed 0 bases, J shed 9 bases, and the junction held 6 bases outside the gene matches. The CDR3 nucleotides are TGTGCTAGTGGTTTGGTTTGGGACAGGGCTCGTTCACCCCTCCACTTT. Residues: CASGLVWDRARSPLHF.

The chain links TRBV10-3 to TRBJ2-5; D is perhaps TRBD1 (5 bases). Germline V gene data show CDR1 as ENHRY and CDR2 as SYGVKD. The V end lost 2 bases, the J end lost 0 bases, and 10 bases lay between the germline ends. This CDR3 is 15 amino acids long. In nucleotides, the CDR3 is TGTGCCATCAGTGAGGAAGCCAGGGACCAAGAGACCCAGTACTTC. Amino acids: CAISEEARDQETQYF.

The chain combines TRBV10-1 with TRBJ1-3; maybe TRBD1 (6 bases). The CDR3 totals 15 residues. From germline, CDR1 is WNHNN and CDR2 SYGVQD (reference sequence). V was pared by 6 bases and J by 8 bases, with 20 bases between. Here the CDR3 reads CASRDGQYCADTIYF. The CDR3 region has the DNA TGCGCCAGCAGGGATGGACAGTATTGTGCGGACACCATATATTTT.

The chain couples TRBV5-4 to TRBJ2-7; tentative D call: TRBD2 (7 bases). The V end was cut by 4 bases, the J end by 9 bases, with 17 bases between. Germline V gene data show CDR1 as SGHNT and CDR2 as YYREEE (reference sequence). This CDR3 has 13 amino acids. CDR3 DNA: TGTGCCAGCAGCGGGGGGGGCCTAGCTGGGCAGTACTTC. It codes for CASSGGGLAGQYF.

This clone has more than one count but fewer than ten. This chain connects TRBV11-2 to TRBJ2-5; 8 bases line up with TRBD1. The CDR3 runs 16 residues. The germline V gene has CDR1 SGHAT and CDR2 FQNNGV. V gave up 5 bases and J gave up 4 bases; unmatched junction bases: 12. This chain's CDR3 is CASSPNRGNFGETQYF. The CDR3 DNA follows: TGTGCCAGCAGCCCCAACAGGGGGAATTTCGGAGAGACCCAGTACTTC.

CDR3 in amino acids: CASNQGGNTEAFF. CDR3 DNA sequence: TGCGCCAGCAACCAGGGGGGGAACACTGAAGCTTTCTTT. The chain has TRBV4-1 and TRBJ1-1; TRBD1 matches at 7 bases. Per the germline V gene, CDR1 is MGHRA and CDR2 is YSYEKL. The CDR3 is 13 amino acids. V lost 7 bases to trimming and J lost 1 base; unmatched junction nucleotides: 3.

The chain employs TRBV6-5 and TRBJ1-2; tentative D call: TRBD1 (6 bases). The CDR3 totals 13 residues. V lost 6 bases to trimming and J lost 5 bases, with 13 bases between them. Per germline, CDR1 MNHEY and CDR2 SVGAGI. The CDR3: CASRGLQGYGYTF. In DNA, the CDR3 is TGTGCCAGCAGGGGCTTGCAGGGGTATGGCTACACCTTC.

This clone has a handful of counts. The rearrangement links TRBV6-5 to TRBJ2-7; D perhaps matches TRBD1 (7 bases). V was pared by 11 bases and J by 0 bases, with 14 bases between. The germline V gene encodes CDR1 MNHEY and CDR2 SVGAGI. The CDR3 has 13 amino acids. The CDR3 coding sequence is TGTGCCGGAAGACAGGGAGGCTCCTACGAGCAGTACTTC. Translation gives CAGRQGGSYEQYF.

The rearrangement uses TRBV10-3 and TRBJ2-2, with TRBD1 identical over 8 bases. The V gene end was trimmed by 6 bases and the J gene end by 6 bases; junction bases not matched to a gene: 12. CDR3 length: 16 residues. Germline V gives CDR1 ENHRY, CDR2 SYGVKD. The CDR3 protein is CAIRRIDRGLAGELFF. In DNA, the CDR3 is TGTGCCATCAGGAGAATTGACAGGGGATTGGCCGGGGAGCTGTTTTTT.

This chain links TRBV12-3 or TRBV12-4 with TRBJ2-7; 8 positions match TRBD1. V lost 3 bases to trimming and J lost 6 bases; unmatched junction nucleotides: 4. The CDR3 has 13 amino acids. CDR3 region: CASSLKTGVEQYF. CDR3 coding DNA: TGTGCCAGCAGTTTGAAGACAGGGGTCGAGCAGTACTTC.

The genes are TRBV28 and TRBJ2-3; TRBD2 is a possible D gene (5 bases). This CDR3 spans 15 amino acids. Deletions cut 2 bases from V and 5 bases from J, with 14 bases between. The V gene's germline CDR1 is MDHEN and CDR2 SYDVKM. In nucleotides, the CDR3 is TGTGCCAGCAGTTTAGCCGGACTTAGTAGAGATACGCAGTATTTT. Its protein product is CASSLAGLSRDTQYF. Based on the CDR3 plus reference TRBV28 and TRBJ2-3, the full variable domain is DVKVTQSSRYLVKRTGEKVFLECVQDMDHENMFWYRQDPGLGLRLIYFSYDVKMKEKGDIPEGYSVSREKKERFSLILESASTNQTSMYLCASSLAGLSRDTQYFGPGTRLTVL.

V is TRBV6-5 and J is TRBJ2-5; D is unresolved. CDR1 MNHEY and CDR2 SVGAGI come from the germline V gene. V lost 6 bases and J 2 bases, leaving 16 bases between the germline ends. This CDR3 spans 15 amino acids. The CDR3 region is CASSSRLPSQETQYF. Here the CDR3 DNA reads TGTGCCAGCAGCTCGAGACTTCCATCTCAAGAGACCCAGTACTTC.

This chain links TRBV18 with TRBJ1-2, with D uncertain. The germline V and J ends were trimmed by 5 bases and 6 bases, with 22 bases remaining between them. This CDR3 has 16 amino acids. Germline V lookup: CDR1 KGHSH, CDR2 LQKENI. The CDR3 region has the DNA TGTGCCAGCTCAGCATCCACGTCTTTGGTCTACCATGGCTACACCTTC. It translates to CASSASTSLVYHGYTF.

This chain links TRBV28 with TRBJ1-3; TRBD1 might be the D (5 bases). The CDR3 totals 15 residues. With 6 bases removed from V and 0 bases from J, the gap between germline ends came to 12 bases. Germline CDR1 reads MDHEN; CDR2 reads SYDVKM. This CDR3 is CASRRGSNSGNTIYF. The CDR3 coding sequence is TGTGCCAGCAGACGGGGGAGCAACTCTGGAAACACCATATATTTT. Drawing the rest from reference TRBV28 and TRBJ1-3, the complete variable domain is DVKVTQSSRYLVKRTGEKVFLECVQDMDHENMFWYRQDPGLGLRLIYFSYDVKMKEKGDIPEGYSVSREKKERFSLILESASTNQTSMYLCASRRGSNSGNTIYFGEGSWLTVV.

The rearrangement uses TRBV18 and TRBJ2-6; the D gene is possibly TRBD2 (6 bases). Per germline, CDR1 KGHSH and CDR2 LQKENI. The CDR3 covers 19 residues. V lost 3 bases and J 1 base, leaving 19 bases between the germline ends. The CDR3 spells CASSPRGSGLQSGANVLTF. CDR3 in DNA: TGTGCCAGCTCACCCCGCGGTAGCGGACTGCAATCTGGGGCCAACGTCCTGACTTTC.

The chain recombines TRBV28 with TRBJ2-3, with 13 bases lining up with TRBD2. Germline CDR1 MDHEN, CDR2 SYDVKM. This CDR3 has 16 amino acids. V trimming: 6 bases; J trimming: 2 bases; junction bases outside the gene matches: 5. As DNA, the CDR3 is TGTGCCAGCAGCTCACTAGCGGGGGGGTCCACAGATACGCAGTATTTT. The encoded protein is CASSSLAGGSTDTQYF.

CDR3 nucleotides: TGCGCCAGCAGCTCGACTGCCTCTGGGGCCAACGTCCTGACTTTC. Protein: CASSSTASGANVLTF. This chain uses TRBV5-1 with TRBJ2-6; D is unclear. Germline CDR1 SGHRS, CDR2 YFSETQ. This CDR3 region has 15 residues. V shed 3 bases and J shed 0 bases, with 7 bases lying between them.

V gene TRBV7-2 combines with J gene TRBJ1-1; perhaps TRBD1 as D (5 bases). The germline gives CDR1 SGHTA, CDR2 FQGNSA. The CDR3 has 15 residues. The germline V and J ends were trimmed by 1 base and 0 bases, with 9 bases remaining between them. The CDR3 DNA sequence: TGTGCCAGCAGCTTAGAGGGGCCAATGAACACTGAAGCTTTCTTT. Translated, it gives CASSLEGPMNTEAFF.

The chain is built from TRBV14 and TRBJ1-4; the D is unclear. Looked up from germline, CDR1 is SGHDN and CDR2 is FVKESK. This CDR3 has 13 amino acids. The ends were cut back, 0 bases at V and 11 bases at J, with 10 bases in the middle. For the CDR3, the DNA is TGTGCCAGCAGCCAAGAACCCGCGGGGAAACTGTTTTTT. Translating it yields CASSQEPAGKLFF.

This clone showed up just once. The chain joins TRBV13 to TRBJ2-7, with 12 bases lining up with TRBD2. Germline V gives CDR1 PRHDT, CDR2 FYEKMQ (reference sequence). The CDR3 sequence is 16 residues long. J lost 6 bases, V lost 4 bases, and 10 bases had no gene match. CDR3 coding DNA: TGTGCCAGCAGCTCTGTGGCTAGCGGGGGGGCCCTCGAGCAGTACTTC. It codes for CASSSVASGGALEQYF. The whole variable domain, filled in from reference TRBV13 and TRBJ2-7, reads AAGVIQSPRHLIKEKRETATLKCYPIPRHDTVYWYQQGPGQDPQFLISFYEKMQSDKGSIPDRFSAQQFSDYHSELNMSSLELGDSALYFCASSSVASGGALEQYFGPGTRLTVT.

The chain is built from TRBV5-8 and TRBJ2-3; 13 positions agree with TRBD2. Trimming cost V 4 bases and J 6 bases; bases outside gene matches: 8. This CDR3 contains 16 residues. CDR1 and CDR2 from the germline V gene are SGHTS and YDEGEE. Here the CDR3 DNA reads TGTGCCAGCAGCCTGGGGACTAGCGGGACGTTGGATACGCAGTATTTT. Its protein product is CASSLGTSGTLDTQYF. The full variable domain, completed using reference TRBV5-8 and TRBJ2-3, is EAGVTQSPTHLIKTRGQQATLRCSPISGHTSVYWYQQALGLGLQFLLWYDEGEERNRGNFPPRFSGRQFPNYSSELNVNALELEDSALYLCASSLGTSGTLDTQYFGPGTRLTVL.

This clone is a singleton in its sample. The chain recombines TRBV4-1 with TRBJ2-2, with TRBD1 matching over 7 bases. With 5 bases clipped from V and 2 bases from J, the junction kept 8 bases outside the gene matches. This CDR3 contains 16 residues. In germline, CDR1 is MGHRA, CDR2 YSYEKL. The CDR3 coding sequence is TGCGCCAGCAGCAACGAGGGACAGAGAAACACCGGGGAGCTGTTTTTT. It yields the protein CASSNEGQRNTGELFF.

The CDR3 bases are TGTGCCAGCTCACCAAGACAGGGGGGAACCAAAAACATTCAGTACTTC. This sequence encodes CASSPRQGGTKNIQYF. This sequence joins TRBV18 and TRBJ2-4; TRBD1 matches at 9 bases. J was trimmed by 2 bases and V by 2 bases; bases with no gene match: 4. The CDR3 extends over 16 amino acids. The V gene's germline CDR1 is KGHSH and CDR2 LQKENI.

The CDR3 region is CASSPPTGAAYEQYF. CDR3 in DNA: TGTGCCAGCAGTCCCCCGACAGGGGCCGCCTACGAGCAGTACTTC. The chain employs TRBV6-2 or TRBV6-3 and TRBJ2-7, with 8 nucleotides matching TRBD1. With 5 bases clipped from V and 2 bases from J, the junction kept 8 bases outside the gene matches. Per germline, CDR1 MNHEY and CDR2 SVGEGT. CDR3 size: 15 residues.

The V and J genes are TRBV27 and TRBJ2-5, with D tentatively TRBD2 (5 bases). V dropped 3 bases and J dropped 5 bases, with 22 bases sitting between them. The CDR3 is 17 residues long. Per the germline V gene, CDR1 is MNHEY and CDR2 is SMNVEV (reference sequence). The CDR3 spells CASSLGPPGNYWETQYF. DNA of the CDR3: TGTGCCAGCAGTTTGGGCCCCCCGGGAAACTACTGGGAGACCCAGTACTTC.